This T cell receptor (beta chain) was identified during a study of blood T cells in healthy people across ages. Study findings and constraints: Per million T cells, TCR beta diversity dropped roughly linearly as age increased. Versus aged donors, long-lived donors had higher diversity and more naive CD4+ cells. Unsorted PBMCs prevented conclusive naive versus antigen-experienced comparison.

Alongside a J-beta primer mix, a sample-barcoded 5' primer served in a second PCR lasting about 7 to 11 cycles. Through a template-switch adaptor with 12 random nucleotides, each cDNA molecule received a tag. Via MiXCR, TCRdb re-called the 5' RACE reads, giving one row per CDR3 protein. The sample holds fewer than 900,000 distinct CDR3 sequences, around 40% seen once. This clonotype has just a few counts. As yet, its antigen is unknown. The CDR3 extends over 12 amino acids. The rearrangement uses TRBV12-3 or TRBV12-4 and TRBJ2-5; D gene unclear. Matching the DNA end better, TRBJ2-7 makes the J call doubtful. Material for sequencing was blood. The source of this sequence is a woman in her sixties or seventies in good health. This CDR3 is CASRHEPGEQYF. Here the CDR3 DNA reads TGTGCCAGCAGACATGAGCCGGGCGAGCAGTACTTC.